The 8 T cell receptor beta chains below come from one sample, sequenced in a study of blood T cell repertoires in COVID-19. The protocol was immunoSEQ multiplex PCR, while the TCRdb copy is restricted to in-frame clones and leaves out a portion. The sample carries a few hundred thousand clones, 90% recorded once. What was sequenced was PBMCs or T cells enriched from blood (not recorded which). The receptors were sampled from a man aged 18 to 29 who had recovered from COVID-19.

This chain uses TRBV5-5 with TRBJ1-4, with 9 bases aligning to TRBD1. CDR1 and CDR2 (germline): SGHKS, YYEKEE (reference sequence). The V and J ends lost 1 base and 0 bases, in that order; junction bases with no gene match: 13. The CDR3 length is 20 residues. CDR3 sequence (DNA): TGTGCCAGCAGCTTGTGGGCCGGGGGACAGGGTATCGCAACTAATGAAAAACTGTTTTTT. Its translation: CASSLWAGGQGIATNEKLFF. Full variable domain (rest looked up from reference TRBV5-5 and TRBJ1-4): DAGVTQSPTHLIKTRGQQVTLRCSPISGHKSVSWYQQVLGQGPQFIFQYYEKEERGRGNFPDRFSARQFPNYSSELNVNALLLGDSALYLCASSLWAGGQGIATNEKLFFGSGTQLSVL.

Here the CDR3 reads CASSQLHGQPQHF. CDR3 nucleotide sequence: TGTGCCAGCAGCCAACTTCACGGGCAGCCCCAGCATTTT. J is TRBJ1-5 and V is TRBV3-1 (or the pseudogene TRBV3-2); D gene uncertain. CDR3 size: 13 residues. The germline V gene encodes CDR1 LGHDT and CDR2 YNNKEL (reference sequence). Trimming took 2 bases from V and 7 from J, leaving 9 bases between them.

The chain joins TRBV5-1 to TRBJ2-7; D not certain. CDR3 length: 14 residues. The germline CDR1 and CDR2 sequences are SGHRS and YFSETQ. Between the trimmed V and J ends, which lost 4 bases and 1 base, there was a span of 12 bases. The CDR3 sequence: CASSPLGRSYEQYF. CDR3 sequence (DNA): TGCGCCAGCAGCCCGTTGGGCCGGTCCTACGAGCAGTACTTC.

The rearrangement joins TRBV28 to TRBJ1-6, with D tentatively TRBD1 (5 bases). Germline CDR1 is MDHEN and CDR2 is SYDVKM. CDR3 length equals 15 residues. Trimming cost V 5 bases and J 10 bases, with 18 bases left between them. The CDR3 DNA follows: TGTGCCAGCAGTGCCCCAAGGGGAGGAGAGTCACCCCTCCACTTT. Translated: CASSAPRGGESPLHF.

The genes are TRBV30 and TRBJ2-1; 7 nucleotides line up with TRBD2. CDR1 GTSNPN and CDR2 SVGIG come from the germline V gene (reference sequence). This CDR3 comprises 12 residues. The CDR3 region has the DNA TGTAGGGGCGGGAGTAGTAACAATGAGCAGTTCTTC. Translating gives CRGGSSNNEQFF.

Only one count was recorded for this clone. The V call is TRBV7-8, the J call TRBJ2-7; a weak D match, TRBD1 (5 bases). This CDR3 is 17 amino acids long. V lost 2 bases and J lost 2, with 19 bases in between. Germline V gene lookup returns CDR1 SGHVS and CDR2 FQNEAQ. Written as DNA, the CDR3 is TGTGCCAGCAGCTTAATATACTCGACAGCAGATCCCTACGAGCAGTACTTC. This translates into CASSLIYSTADPYEQYF.

The CDR3 loop reads CASSNQGTTEAFF. CDR3 sequence (DNA): TGTGCCAGCAGCAACCAGGGGACCACTGAAGCTTTCTTT. The chain combines TRBV6-5 with TRBJ1-1, with D possibly TRBD1 on 6 matching bases. V lost 6 bases to trimming and J lost 4 bases, with 12 bases between them. The germline V gene has CDR1 MNHEY and CDR2 SVGAGI. CDR3 length: 13 amino acids.

The CDR3 DNA reads TGTGCCTCAGGGGACGGCAGCACAGATACGCAGTATTTT. Residues: CASGDGSTDTQYF. V usage is TRBV7-3 and J usage is TRBJ2-3; D is possibly TRBD1 (6 bases). Trimming pared 11 bases from V and 0 bases from J, leaving 12 bases between. CDR1 and CDR2 (germline): SGHTA, FQGTGA. CDR3 length equals 13 residues.